The clone carrying this TCR beta chain was seen at least ten times. Its antigen is undetermined. Germline V gene sequence: CDR1 DFQATT, CDR2 SNEGSKA (reference sequence). V shed 6 bases and J 4 bases; nucleotides not matched to a gene: 8. This CDR3 comprises 14 residues. This entry is derived from a study of metastatic and nonmetastatic thyroid tumors. Study background: For malignant and benign thyroid patients, tumor or nodule tissue and blood were the sources whose repertoires were compared.

Study-level points and caveats: When malignant thyroid tumors were compared with benign nodules, TCR beta diversity was reportedly significantly higher in the malignant tumors. This held in both blood and tumor samples.

None of the patients had undergone any treatment ahead of thyroid surgery. In the authors' workflow: Clinicopathological groups differed in CDR3, with these differences serving to build a distant-metastasis classifier for papillary thyroid cancer. TCRdb reprocessed the PCR reads via MiXCR. The V and J calls and clone size come from TCRdb's table, not from the authors' own analysis. This table holds 35,000 to 55,000 clones, roughly 3.1% found once. Specimen: blood. This TCR came from a female donor with papillary thyroid cancer or a benign thyroid nodule (not recorded which). Some clones in this sample may be carry-over from other donors' samples. The V call is TRBV20-1, the J call TRBJ2-5, with 10 bases fitting TRBD2. CDR3 in amino acids: CSAPRIAGGETQYF. For the CDR3, the DNA is TGCAGTGCCCCGAGAATAGCGGGAGGAGAGACCCAGTACTTC.